A single sample is the source of the 10 T cell receptor beta chains below, sequenced in a study of early T cells in non-severe SARS-CoV-2 infection. TCRdb re-called the 5' RACE reads through MiXCR, storing one row per CDR3 protein. Of approximately 81,000 distinct CDR3 sequences in the sample, about 14% were seen once. Sequencing used whole blood. These TCRs come from an adult who was a healthcare worker with PCR-confirmed SARS-CoV-2 infection or an uninfected control (not recorded which).

The rearrangement uses TRBV20-1 and TRBJ2-1; 7 bases match TRBD1. The junction had 4 bases not matched to a gene; V was cut back by 2 bases and J by 6 bases. Per the germline V gene, CDR1 is DFQATT and CDR2 is SNEGSKA (reference sequence). This CDR3 has 13 amino acids. The CDR3 protein is CSARPTGINEQFF. In nucleotides, the CDR3 is TGCAGTGCTAGACCGACAGGGATCAATGAGCAGTTCTTC.

This clonotype has ten or more counts. The V and J genes are TRBV5-6 and TRBJ2-7; 9 nucleotides agree with TRBD1. Unmatched junction bases numbered 1, after V lost 1 base and J lost 2 bases. In germline, CDR1 is SGHDT, CDR2 YYEEEE. The length of the CDR3 is 14 residues. The CDR3 loop reads CASSLRQGAYEQYF. The DNA of the CDR3 is TGTGCCAGCAGCTTGAGACAGGGGGCCTACGAGCAGTACTTC.

This clonotype was seen ten or more times. The chain is built from TRBV5-4 and TRBJ1-2, with 7 nucleotides matching TRBD1. The CDR3 totals 16 residues. Unmatched junction bases numbered 14, after V lost 4 bases and J lost 5 bases. Germline CDR1 and CDR2: SGHNT and YYREEE (reference sequence). CDR3 in DNA: TGTGCCAGCAGCCCCATCTTAGACAGGGAAGGGTATGGCTACACCTTC. This translates into CASSPILDREGYGYTF.

Many counts were recorded for this clonotype. The CDR3, as DNA: TGTGCCAGCAGCTTGGCGCCAAGGGGCGGCGATTCACCCCTCCACTTT. Amino acid sequence: CASSLAPRGGDSPLHF. This rearrangement joins TRBV5-5 to TRBJ1-6; possible D gene TRBD1, 5 bases. Germline V gene data show CDR1 as SGHKS and CDR2 as YYEKEE (reference sequence). The germline V and J ends were trimmed by 0 bases and 8 bases, with 15 bases remaining between them. There are 16 residues in the CDR3.

This clonotype has a handful of counts. This chain connects TRBV10-3 to TRBJ2-5; tentative D call: TRBD2 (6 bases). The V end was cut by 2 bases, the J end by 10 bases, with 20 bases between. Germline V gene sequence: CDR1 ENHRY, CDR2 SYGVKD. The CDR3 has 15 amino acids. CDR3 nucleotides: TGTGCCATCAGTGAGCGTGGCGGGGACCCTCCGGGCCAGTACTTC. Amino acids: CAISERGGDPPGQYF.

This clonotype came up many times. The chain links TRBV18 to TRBJ2-7, with TRBD1 matching 8 bases. CDR1 and CDR2 from the germline V gene are KGHSH and LQKENI. J lost 6 bases, V lost 8 bases, and 15 bases had no gene match. This CDR3 has 15 residues. The CDR3 region is CASGETGALDSEQYF. CDR3 DNA sequence: TGTGCCAGCGGAGAGACAGGGGCCTTGGATAGCGAGCAGTACTTC.

V is TRBV7-9 and J is TRBJ2-3, with D tentatively TRBD2 (5 bases). The CDR3 covers 14 residues. Between the trimmed V and J ends, which lost 3 bases and 1 base, there was a span of 8 bases. The germline V gene encodes CDR1 SEHNR and CDR2 FQNEAQ (reference sequence). CDR3: CASSFPAGTDTQYF. The CDR3 DNA is TGTGCCAGCAGCTTCCCAGCGGGCACAGATACGCAGTATTTT.

At least ten counts were recorded for this clonotype. The rearrangement uses TRBV10-3 and TRBJ2-7; 7 nucleotides match TRBD1. This CDR3 comprises 13 residues. Germline CDR1 reads ENHRY; CDR2 reads SYGVKD. V gave up 5 bases and J gave up 2 bases; unmatched junction bases: 3. The CDR3 here is CAISTRGTYEQYF. DNA of the CDR3: TGTGCCATCAGTACCAGGGGGACCTACGAGCAGTACTTC.

This clonotype occurred a few times. The chain joins TRBV6-2 or TRBV6-3 to TRBJ1-1; D uncertain. The V gene's germline CDR1 is MNHEY and CDR2 SVGEGT. The CDR3 runs 14 residues. Trimming stripped 2 bases from V and 0 bases from J, with 7 bases between. The chain's CDR3 is CASSYGRLNTEAFF. The CDR3 bases are TGTGCCAGCAGTTACGGGCGGTTGAACACTGAAGCTTTCTTT.

This clonotype was counted at least ten times. The rearrangement links TRBV6-1 to TRBJ2-7; D unresolved. The germline V gene encodes CDR1 MNHNS and CDR2 SASEGT. The CDR3 is 14 residues long. Between the trimmed V and J ends, which lost 7 bases and 7 bases, there was a span of 20 bases. The CDR3 DNA is TGTGCCAGCACCCCCAACGGACGGGCCAGGGAGCAGTACTTC. Translation gives CASTPNGRAREQYF.